The 19 T cell receptor beta chains listed next were all sequenced from one sample in a study of blood T cell repertoires in COVID-19. Only in-frame clones appear in the TCRdb table, and some are missing; sequencing was by immunoSEQ multiplex PCR. In the table there are around 260,000 clones, 89% of which are singletons. Sequencing was carried out using peripheral blood. The receptors shown here come from a woman aged 40 to 50 who had recovered from COVID-19.

This chain joins TRBV5-5 and TRBJ1-1; TRBD1 matches at 10 bases. CDR1 is SGHKS, CDR2 YYEKEE, per germline (reference sequence). This CDR3 is 15 amino acids long. V was clipped by 4 bases and J by 6 bases; unmatched bases: 9. The CDR3, as DNA: TGTGCCAGCAGCGGGGGACAGGGGAAGGGGGCTGAAGCTTTCTTT. Protein product: CASSGGQGKGAEAFF.

The J gene is TRBJ2-1, the V gene TRBV7-2; 7 bases agree with TRBD2. CDR1 and CDR2 (germline): SGHTA, FQGNSA. CDR3 length: 18 residues. Trimming removed 3 bases from V and 0 bases from J; junction bases left unmatched: 11. This chain's CDR3 is CASSFVASGSSSYNEQFF. The CDR3 DNA is TGTGCCAGCAGCTTCGTGGCTAGCGGATCCAGCTCCTACAATGAGCAGTTCTTC.

V gene TRBV27 combines with J gene TRBJ2-7; D is possibly TRBD2 (5 bases). CDR1 and CDR2 from the germline V gene are MNHEY and SMNVEV (reference sequence). This CDR3 has 13 residues. Trimming removed 6 bases at V and 1 base at J, with 10 bases between. The CDR3 loop is CASRRTGSYEQYF. The DNA for the CDR3 is TGTGCCAGCAGGCGGACTGGGTCCTACGAGCAGTACTTC.

The V and J genes are TRBV7-2 and TRBJ1-1; possible D gene TRBD1, 5 bases. CDR3 length: 12 amino acids. The V gene lost 3 bases and the J gene lost 8 bases, with 10 bases spanning the gap. CDR1 is SGHTA, CDR2 FQGNSA, per germline. CDR3 in amino acids: CASSFGAGEAFF. CDR3 bases: TGTGCCAGCAGCTTTGGGGCGGGGGAAGCTTTCTTT. The whole variable domain, remainder taken from reference TRBV7-2 and TRBJ1-1, is GAGVSQSPSNKVTEKGKDVELRCDPISGHTALYWYRQSLGQGLEFLIYFQGNSAPDKSGLPSDRFSAERTGGSVSTLTIQRTQQEDSAVYLCASSFGAGEAFFGQGTRLTVV.

The rearrangement uses TRBV30 and TRBJ1-5; TRBD1 is a possible D gene (5 bases). The V and J ends lost 1 base and 3 bases respectively, with 10 bases between them. Germline values: CDR1 GTSNPN, CDR2 SVGIG (reference sequence). The CDR3 runs to 14 residues. The DNA of the CDR3 is TGTGCCTGGAGTGCGGGACTTACCAATCAGCCCCAGCATTTT. Translated, it gives CAWSAGLTNQPQHF.

The chain joins TRBV9 to TRBJ2-1; the match to TRBD2 covers 11 bases. CDR1 and CDR2 from the germline V gene are SGDLS and YYNGEE. Trimming at V came to 2 bases and at J to 11 bases, leaving 6 bases not matched to a gene. The CDR3 contains 14 residues. The CDR3 nucleotides are TGTGCCAGCAGCGTGGGGACTAGCGGACTACAGCAGTTCTTC. Translated: CASSVGTSGLQQFF.

This rearrangement joins TRBV9 to TRBJ1-4, with 7 bases lining up with TRBD1. This CDR3 has 16 residues. Germline values: CDR1 SGDLS, CDR2 YYNGEE. V shed 0 bases and J 0 bases; nucleotides not matched to a gene: 2. CDR3 coding DNA: TGTGCCAGCAGCGTAGGGACAGGTGCAACTAATGAAAAACTGTTTTTT. Protein sequence: CASSVGTGATNEKLFF.

The chain uses TRBV15 and TRBJ1-4, with D hard to call. In germline, CDR1 is LNHNV, CDR2 YYDKDF (reference sequence). The CDR3 consists of 15 residues. V dropped 4 bases and J dropped 5 bases, with 14 bases sitting between them. The CDR3 sequence: CATSKDRGSNEKLFF. The DNA of the CDR3 is TGTGCCACCAGCAAGGACCGCGGGTCAAATGAAAAACTGTTTTTT.

The chain recombines TRBV11-2 with TRBJ2-1; tentative D call: TRBD2 (7 bases). The CDR3 length is 17 residues. Trimming shortened V by 3 bases and J by 10 bases, and 25 bases separated the two germline ends. Germline V gene lookup returns CDR1 SGHAT and CDR2 FQNNGV. CDR3 DNA: TGTGCCAGCAGCTTGCTTTCCTGGGTCCGGGGGGCTGGCGAGCAGTTCTTC. It codes for CASSLLSWVRGAGEQFF.

The J gene is TRBJ2-7, the V gene TRBV7-2; D is undetermined. Germline loops: CDR1 SGHTA, CDR2 FQGNSA. V lost 5 bases to trimming and J lost 5 bases, with 19 bases between them. The CDR3 contains 15 residues. CDR3 sequence reads: CASSESSNQAHEQYF. DNA for the CDR3: TGTGCCAGCAGCGAATCCTCCAACCAGGCCCACGAGCAGTACTTC.

V and J are TRBV28 and TRBJ1-6; the match to TRBD1 covers 9 bases. Germline-derived CDR1 and CDR2 are MDHEN and SYDVKM. V lost 4 bases and J lost 9; bases outside the gene matches: 7. The CDR3 runs to 15 residues. The CDR3 DNA reads TGTGCCAGCAGTTCTTCCGGGACAGGGCTTTCACCCCTCCACTTT. The encoded protein is CASSSSGTGLSPLHF.

The chain carries TRBV7-2 and TRBJ2-3, with TRBD1 matching 12 bases. The CDR3 extends over 17 amino acids. CDR1 and CDR2 from the germline V gene are SGHTA and FQGNSA. With V trimmed by 0 bases and J by 5 bases, 6 bases remained unmatched. The CDR3 DNA is TGTGCCAGCAGCTTAGCGGGGGGACAGGGGGCGGAAGATACGCAGTATTTT. It encodes CASSLAGGQGAEDTQYF.

The chain recombines TRBV5-4 with TRBJ2-5; D not certain. The CDR3 totals 15 residues. Germline CDR1 SGHNT, CDR2 YYREEE (reference sequence). V was clipped by 4 bases and J by 2 bases, with 15 bases between them. In DNA, the CDR3 is TGTGCCAGCAGCCGCAGGATGGGTGAACAAGAGACCCAGTACTTC. This encodes CASSRRMGEQETQYF.

The CDR3 sequence is CASRRTRNYEQYF. CDR3 DNA sequence: TGTGCCAGCAGGAGAACTCGAAACTACGAGCAGTACTTC. The chain recombines TRBV6-5 with TRBJ2-7; D gene uncertain. Trimming removed 6 bases at V and 3 bases at J, with 12 bases between. The germline gives CDR1 MNHEY, CDR2 SVGAGI. This CDR3 is 13 amino acids long.

The CDR3 loop is CASSQTGGSARYEQYF. In nucleotides, the CDR3 is TGTGCCAGCAGCCAAACGGGCGGGTCAGCTCGCTACGAGCAGTACTTC. J is TRBJ2-7 and V is TRBV3-1 (or the pseudogene TRBV3-2), with D maybe TRBD2 (5 bases). Deletions cut 2 bases from V and 3 bases from J, with 17 bases between. The CDR3 runs to 16 residues. CDR1 is LGHDT and CDR2 is YNNKEL in the germline V gene (reference sequence).

The V call is TRBV14, the J call TRBJ1-2; D perhaps matches TRBD1 (6 bases). V shed 0 bases and J shed 3 bases, with 11 bases lying between them. Germline CDR1 reads SGHDN; CDR2 reads FVKESK. The CDR3 extends over 15 amino acids. As DNA, the CDR3 is TGTGCCAGCAGCCAAGATCTCGCAGGGGACTATGGCTACACCTTC. It specifies CASSQDLAGDYGYTF.

The V and J genes are TRBV7-8 and TRBJ2-1; 14 bases line up with TRBD2. Germline CDR1 and CDR2: SGHVS and FQNEAQ. CDR3 length: 15 residues. Trimming removed 4 bases from V and 5 bases from J; junction bases left unmatched: 1. This CDR3 reads CASSWGLAGDNEQFF. CDR3 sequence (DNA): TGTGCCAGCAGCTGGGGACTAGCGGGGGACAATGAGCAGTTCTTC.

The chain carries TRBV3-1 (or the pseudogene TRBV3-2) and TRBJ2-2, with 7 bases matching TRBD1. The V and J ends lost 3 bases and 1 base, in that order; junction bases with no gene match: 5. Germline V gene data show CDR1 as LGHDT and CDR2 as YNNKEL (reference sequence). The CDR3 runs 16 residues. The CDR3 nucleotides read TGTGCCAGCAGCCATGAAAACAGGGGGAACACCGGGGAGCTGTTTTTT. Translated: CASSHENRGNTGELFF.

This chain links TRBV5-1 with TRBJ2-2; 13 bases agree with TRBD2. The ends lost 4 bases at V and 2 bases at J; junction bases unmatched: 5. The germline V gene has CDR1 SGHRS and CDR2 YFSETQ. This CDR3 region has 17 residues. The CDR3 sequence is CASSEGTSGENTGELFF. Written as DNA, the CDR3 is TGCGCCAGCAGCGAAGGGACTAGCGGGGAAAACACCGGGGAGCTGTTTTTT.